The 4 T cell receptor beta chains given below trace back to one sample, sequenced in a study of cytomegalovirus exposure and HLA in healthy donors. The PCR had 60 Vbeta and 13 Jbeta primers. Measured with immunoSEQ multiplex PCR; TCRdb has only the in-frame clones, and not every one. This repertoire shows 75,000 to 100,000 clones, about 70% found once; its top ten account for 13% to 15%. The sequenced material came from PBMCs. All receptors come from a woman in her 70s in good health and CMV-seropositive.

The V call is TRBV7-2, the J call TRBJ2-3, with 7 bases lining up with TRBD2. The CDR3 has 16 residues. Germline loops: CDR1 SGHTA, CDR2 FQGNSA. The ends lost 3 bases at V and 0 bases at J; junction bases unmatched: 6. The CDR3 sequence is CASSLGGERSTDTQYF. The CDR3 DNA reads TGTGCCAGCAGCTTGGGGGGGGAGCGTAGCACAGATACGCAGTATTTT.

The chain uses TRBV15 and TRBJ2-1; D unclear. The V end was cut by 0 bases, the J end by 0 bases, with 6 bases between. Germline V CDR1 and CDR2: LNHNV, YYDKDF (reference sequence). This CDR3 comprises 15 residues. DNA of the CDR3: TGTGCCACCAGCAGAGAACCAGACTCCTACAATGAGCAGTTCTTC. It specifies CATSREPDSYNEQFF. The whole variable domain, filled in from reference TRBV15 and TRBJ2-1, reads DAMVIQNPRYQVTQFGKPVTLSCSQTLNHNVMYWYQQKSSQAPKLLFHYYDKDFNNEADTPDNFQSRRPNTSFCFLDIRSPGLGDTAMYLCATSREPDSYNEQFFGPGTRLTVL.

DNA for the CDR3: TGTGCCAGCAGTGAACGGCGGGACAGGGCCTACGAGCAGTACTTC. This encodes CASSERRDRAYEQYF. The genes are TRBV2 and TRBJ2-7; 9 bases are shared with TRBD1. V shed 2 bases, J shed 2 bases, and the junction held 4 bases outside the gene matches. The CDR3 covers 15 residues. The V gene's germline CDR1 is SNHLY and CDR2 FYNNEI.

The chain combines TRBV19 with TRBJ1-1; D unresolved. V was clipped by 5 bases and J by 0 bases, with 7 bases between them. This CDR3 comprises 13 residues. Germline-derived CDR1 and CDR2 are LNHDA and SQIVND (reference sequence). The CDR3 DNA follows: TGTGCCAGTAGTGCCCAGATGAACACTGAAGCTTTCTTT. Amino acid sequence: CASSAQMNTEAFF.